The 13 T cell receptor beta chains presented below share a single source sample, sequenced in a study of Ad26.COV2.S vaccination and SARS-CoV-2 variants. The treatment is: about 20 received Ad26.COV2.S at low or high dose, single or two shots; about 5 received placebo; per-sample allocation not given. Following the first vaccine or placebo injection, samples were taken on day 63. Some clones are missing from TCRdb's copy, which holds only in-frame ones; the method was immunoSEQ multiplex PCR. This table has about 320,000 clones, approximately 86% appearing once. This sample comprised peripheral blood, obtained in a trial of Ad26.COV2.S vaccine versus placebo. The receptors were gathered from a person aged 18-60 years who received the Ad26.COV2.S COVID-19 vaccine or a placebo.

The rearrangement joins TRBV5-1 to TRBJ2-1; D remains unclear. CDR3 length: 14 residues. Germline values: CDR1 SGHRS, CDR2 YFSETQ. Trimming shortened V by 0 bases and J by 2 bases, and 6 bases separated the two germline ends. Here the CDR3 reads CASSLGQTYNEQFF. The CDR3 DNA reads as TGCGCCAGCAGCTTGGGGCAGACCTACAATGAGCAGTTCTTC.

The V call is TRBV9, the J call TRBJ2-7; 8 bases agree with TRBD2. The CDR3 extends over 12 amino acids. CDR1 and CDR2 (germline): SGDLS, YYNGEE. J was trimmed by 12 bases and V by 3 bases; bases with no gene match: 8. In DNA, the CDR3 is TGTGCCAGCAGCGCCCCTCGGGAGGGTCTGTACTTC. It encodes CASSAPREGLYF.

The chain links TRBV5-1 to TRBJ1-6; the D is unclear. V lost 4 bases to trimming and J lost 7 bases, with 21 bases between them. Per the germline V gene, CDR1 is SGHRS and CDR2 is YFSETQ. CDR3 length equals 17 residues. CDR3 DNA sequence: TGCGCCAGCAGCGCCGGGCCTAGTTCGGTAAGGAATTCACCCCTCCACTTT. This sequence encodes CASSAGPSSVRNSPLHF.

A few counts support this clone. The chain carries TRBV7-8 and TRBJ1-5, with D unresolved. Trimming removed 1 base from V and 3 bases from J, with 7 bases in between. CDR3 size: 14 residues. Per the germline V gene, CDR1 is SGHVS and CDR2 is FQNEAQ. This chain's CDR3 is CASSLVGYNQPQHF. The DNA of the CDR3 is TGTGCCAGCAGCTTAGTAGGGTACAATCAGCCCCAGCATTTT.

This rearrangement joins TRBV5-8 to TRBJ1-1; perhaps TRBD1 as D (5 bases). Trimming removed 3 bases from V and 1 base from J, with 13 bases in between. CDR3 length: 15 residues. The germline V gene encodes CDR1 SGHTS and CDR2 YDEGEE. CDR3 loop: CASSSAPDRNTEAFF. CDR3 DNA: TGTGCCAGCAGCTCTGCCCCTGACAGGAACACTGAAGCTTTCTTT.

The chain carries TRBV14 and TRBJ2-7; the D gene is possibly TRBD2 (5 bases). Germline assignment: CDR1 SGHDN and CDR2 FVKESK. The CDR3 length is 18 residues. V lost 1 base, J lost 6 bases, and 25 bases lay in between. The CDR3 region is CASSQVLSSFLHLGEQYF. The CDR3 nucleotides are TGTGCCAGCAGCCAAGTGCTGTCTAGCTTTCTCCATCTCGGCGAGCAGTACTTC.

The J gene is TRBJ1-1, the V gene TRBV2, with D perhaps TRBD1 (5 bases). The CDR3 sequence is 14 residues long. In germline, CDR1 is SNHLY, CDR2 FYNNEI. Trimming stripped 3 bases from V and 1 base from J, with 9 bases between. DNA for the CDR3: TGTGCCAGCAGTGACAGGGCTTGGAACACTGAAGCTTTCTTT. Translated: CASSDRAWNTEAFF.

On this clone itself: Other DNA variants within this sample encode the same CDR3. The chain couples TRBV3-1 (or the pseudogene TRBV3-2) to TRBJ1-1; D is uncertain. Germline CDR1 and CDR2: LGHDT and YNNKEL (reference sequence). CDR3 size: 12 residues. Trimming left V 4 bases short and J 2 bases short, with 5 bases between. The CDR3 here is CASSLVNTEAFF. For the CDR3, the DNA is TGTGCCAGCAGCCTAGTCAACACTGAAGCTTTCTTT.

The chain carries TRBV24-1 and TRBJ2-4; D is ambiguous. Germline V gives CDR1 KGHDR, CDR2 SFDVKD. V was clipped by 6 bases and J by 9 bases, with 20 bases between them. This CDR3 spans 15 amino acids. CDR3 region: CATSFPLSAQSIQYF. The CDR3 DNA follows: TGTGCCACCAGTTTCCCTTTATCGGCCCAAAGCATTCAGTACTTC.

This clone was counted between two and nine times. This chain uses TRBV28 with TRBJ2-2; TRBD2 aligns across 15 bases. The CDR3 is 20 amino acids. The V gene end was trimmed by 1 base and the J gene end by 0 bases; junction bases not matched to a gene: 6. Germline V gene sequence: CDR1 MDHEN, CDR2 SYDVKM. Here the CDR3 reads CASSLFPRTSGGANTGELFF. The CDR3 nucleotides are TGTGCCAGCAGTTTATTTCCCCGGACTAGCGGGGGGGCGAACACCGGGGAGCTGTTTTTT.

The chain combines TRBV6-5 with TRBJ1-2; D gene uncertain. CDR1 and CDR2 (germline): MNHEY, SVGAGI. Trimming pared 2 bases from V and 6 bases from J, leaving 19 bases between. The CDR3 runs 16 residues. The CDR3, as DNA: TGTGCCAGCAGTTACCGCCTTGCGACATATAGGGATGGCTACACCTTC. Its protein product is CASSYRLATYRDGYTF.

The J gene is TRBJ2-2, the V gene TRBV27; no definite D call. V gave up 8 bases and J gave up 0 bases, with 1 base separating them. CDR3 length equals 11 residues. The germline V gene has CDR1 MNHEY and CDR2 SMNVEV (reference sequence). CDR3 in amino acids: CASSNTGELFF. The DNA of the CDR3 is TGTGCCAGCTCGAACACCGGGGAGCTGTTTTTT.

The chain recombines TRBV28 with TRBJ1-2, with D possibly being TRBD1 (5 bases). Trimming took 5 bases from V and 4 from J, leaving 17 bases between them. CDR1 and CDR2 from the germline V gene are MDHEN and SYDVKM. The CDR3 is 15 residues long. The CDR3 DNA reads as TGTGCCAGCAGTCCCACCCTGGGGCGAAGCTATGGCTACACCTTC. It specifies CASSPTLGRSYGYTF.